Below, 19 T cell receptor beta chains from the same sample are listed, as sequenced in a study of molecular identifiers for immune sequencing clone quantification. Each CDR3 protein is one row after TCRdb ran MiXCR on the PCR reads. The sample shows roughly 55,000 distinct CDR3 sequences, 35% to 40% of them seen only once. The sequenced sample consisted of naive CD8+ T cells from blood, with Jurkat cell RNA spiked in. Subset indicated: FACS-sorted CD8+CD4-CCR7+CD45RA+ naive T cells. The receptors were sampled from a human donor in good health. Some libraries in this study had Jurkat cell RNA spiked in.

The chain combines TRBV7-9 with TRBJ2-7; 8 positions agree with TRBD1. The V gene end was trimmed by 4 bases and the J gene end by 5 bases; junction bases not matched to a gene: 10. The germline V gene encodes CDR1 SEHNR and CDR2 FQNEAQ (reference sequence). This CDR3 is 15 amino acids long. The DNA for the CDR3 is TGTGCCAGCAGCTCCAGACAGGGGTTCTGGGACGAGCAGTACTTC. Amino acids: CASSSRQGFWDEQYF.

Worth noting for this clonotype: A single base separates this from a much larger clone, so it may be a read error. The rearrangement links TRBV20-1 to TRBJ2-7; tentatively, D is TRBD2 (6 bases). Per germline, CDR1 DFQATT and CDR2 SNEGSKA (reference sequence). The CDR3 is 11 residues long. CDR3 sequence: CSARECRDSSF. CDR3 DNA: TGCAGTGCTAGAGAGTGCCGGGACTCCAGCTTC.

This clonotype was recorded many times. The chain employs TRBV6-5 and TRBJ2-7; tentatively, D is TRBD2 (5 bases). The CDR3 runs to 13 residues. Between the trimmed V and J ends, which lost 5 bases and 2 bases, there was a span of 10 bases. CDR1 is MNHEY, CDR2 SVGAGI, per germline. CDR3 residues: CASSGLGPYEQYF. For the CDR3, the DNA is TGTGCCAGCAGTGGACTGGGTCCCTACGAGCAGTACTTC.

This clonotype was found once. One end of the junction fails to match germline, which may point to a read error. This rearrangement joins TRBV28 to TRBJ1-2; 10 bases line up with TRBD1. The CDR3 has 15 amino acids. Germline V gene data show CDR1 as MDHEN and CDR2 as SYDVKM. The chain's CDR3 is CASGLTGTGDYGYTF. As DNA, the CDR3 is TGTGCCAGCGGTTTAACGGGGACAGGGGACTATGGCTACACCTTC.

This clonotype was detected many times. The chain recombines TRBV2 with TRBJ2-5, with a possible D match to TRBD2 (5 bases). V dropped 3 bases and J dropped 3 bases, with 8 bases sitting between them. The CDR3 runs 13 residues. Germline V lookup: CDR1 SNHLY, CDR2 FYNNEI. The CDR3 coding sequence is TGTGCCAGCAGTGACTTAGCGAAAGAGACCCAGTACTTC. This gives the protein CASSDLAKETQYF.

J is TRBJ2-2 and V is TRBV27, with 15 positions matching TRBD2. The CDR3 has 18 residues. J gave up 2 bases and V 6 bases, and 7 bases lay outside the gene matches. Per germline, CDR1 MNHEY and CDR2 SMNVEV (reference sequence). CDR3 region: CASSPWGLAGGNTGELFF. The CDR3 bases are TGTGCCAGCAGCCCCTGGGGACTAGCGGGGGGAAACACCGGGGAGCTGTTTTTT.

This clonotype was seen only a few times. The gene calls are TRBV20-1 and TRBJ2-5; D unresolved. CDR3 length equals 13 residues. Between the trimmed V and J ends, which lost 7 bases and 4 bases, there was a span of 16 bases. Germline CDR1 DFQATT, CDR2 SNEGSKA (reference sequence). DNA of the CDR3: TGCAGTGTTCCCGTGGGTAACGTAGAGACCCAGTACTTC. Protein product: CSVPVGNVETQYF.

A remark on this clonotype: This could be a read error, since a much larger clone is one nucleotide away. J is TRBJ2-5 and V is TRBV7-8; D gene ambiguous. The CDR3 has 15 amino acids. CDR1 is SGHVS and CDR2 is FQNEAQ in the germline V gene. CDR3 sequence reads: CASSLVGLTQEPQYF. The DNA of the CDR3 is TGTGCCAGCAGCTTAGTCGGGCTGACTCAAGAGCCCCAGTACTTC.

To note about this clonotype: This may be a read error, as it is one base from a much larger clone. The gene calls are TRBV5-4 and TRBJ2-3, with TRBD2 matching 7 bases. The CDR3 has 16 residues. The germline gives CDR1 SGHNT, CDR2 YYREEE (reference sequence). This CDR3 reads CTSSWEGKRPSDTQYF. CDR3 sequence (DNA): TGTACCAGCAGCTGGGAGGGAAAGAGACCGTCAGATACGCAGTATTTT. Together with reference TRBV5-4 and TRBJ2-3, the CDR3 gives the full variable domain: ETGVTQSPTHLIKTRGQQVTLRCSSQSGHNTVSWYQQALGQGPQFIFQYYREEENGRGNFPPRFSGLQFPNYSSELNVNALELDDSALYLCTSSWEGKRPSDTQYFGPGTRLTVL.

Concerning this clonotype itself: The CDR3 does not close with the conserved phenylalanine or tryptophan, likely indicating a read error. In DNA form, the CDR3 reads TGCAGTGCTAGAGATCGCGGGAGAGGGATAGCCGGGGAGCTGTTTATT. Encoded protein: CSARDRGRGIAGELFI. This chain connects TRBV20-1 to TRBJ2-2; 7 bases line up with TRBD2. Germline CDR1 is DFQATT and CDR2 is SNEGSKA (reference sequence). Trimming at V came to 0 bases and at J to 6 bases, leaving 10 bases not matched to a gene. The CDR3 consists of 16 residues.

This rearrangement joins TRBV7-9 to TRBJ2-3; 13 nucleotides line up with TRBD2. J lost 0 bases, V lost 6 bases, and 0 bases had no gene match. Per the germline V gene, CDR1 is SEHNR and CDR2 is FQNEAQ (reference sequence). The CDR3 length is 15 residues. CDR3 protein: CASRGLAGSTDTQYF. In nucleotides, the CDR3 is TGTGCCAGCAGGGGACTAGCGGGGAGCACAGATACGCAGTATTTT.

This clonotype was counted at least ten times. The CDR3 spells CASRPRREEDTQYF. CDR3 DNA: TGTGCCAGCCGACCGCGGCGAGAGGAAGATACGCAGTATTTT. The J gene is TRBJ2-3, the V gene TRBV28, with no clear D. The V gene's germline CDR1 is MDHEN and CDR2 SYDVKM. The length of the CDR3 is 14 residues. V was cut by 8 bases and J by 5 bases, with 17 bases left in between.

This clonotype came up many times. This chain connects TRBV9 to TRBJ2-2, with 7 bases identical to TRBD1. The CDR3 extends over 15 amino acids. After removal of 5 bases from V and 0 bases from J, the junction contained 4 bases not matched to a gene. Germline CDR1 SGDLS, CDR2 YYNGEE. DNA for the CDR3: TGTGCCAGCAGAACAGGGGTGTCGAACACCGGGGAGCTGTTTTTT. As protein: CASRTGVSNTGELFF.

A word on this clonotype: The conserved phenylalanine or tryptophan is not found at the CDR3 terminus, so this likely reflects a read error. The chain employs TRBV7-8 and TRBJ2-3; D call uncertain. Per the germline V gene, CDR1 is SGHVS and CDR2 is FQNEAQ. V was shortened by 2 bases and J by 2 bases, with 8 bases between the two germline ends. The CDR3 spans 14 residues. CDR3 sequence reads: CASSLRRPTDTQYY. In nucleotides, the CDR3 is TGTGCCAGCAGCTTACGTCGTCCCACAGATACGCAGTATTAT.

A note on this clonotype: It is likely a read error, because the conserved phenylalanine at the end of the CDR3 is missing. The DNA is omitted, as the CDR3 cannot be located on it reliably, and the CDR3 follows TCRdb's listing. The chain couples TRBV19 to TRBJ1-2; the table gives TRBD1 as D, unverified against the DNA. CDR1 is LNHDA, CDR2 SQIVND, per germline (reference sequence). The CDR3 numbers 12 amino acids, ends counted. The CDR3 reads CASPAGALVYPY.

To note about this clonotype: Compared with germline, one end of the junction differs, possibly owing to a read error. The gene calls are TRBV2 and TRBJ1-1; the D gene is possibly TRBD1 (5 bases). Germline values: CDR1 SNHLY, CDR2 FYNNEI. CDR3 length equals 10 residues. The CDR3 is CASKGTEAIF. CDR3 nucleotide sequence: TGTGCCAGCAAGGGGACTGAAGCTATCTTT.

Within the sample, this clonotype is medium-sized. The chain joins TRBV29-1 to TRBJ2-3; TRBD1 aligns across 8 bases. Trimming removed 6 bases from V and 2 bases from J; junction bases left unmatched: 13. CDR3 size: 16 residues. The germline V gene has CDR1 SQVTM and CDR2 ANQGSEA. CDR3 in DNA: TGCAGCGTCGCGCCCAACCCGGGACAGGTCACAGATACGCAGTATTTT. Residues: CSVAPNPGQVTDTQYF.

Of note for this clonotype: Because it lacks the conserved phenylalanine or tryptophan at the end, this CDR3 is likely a read error. The V call is TRBV6-2 or TRBV6-3, the J call TRBJ1-1; D uncertain. The CDR3 covers 12 residues. V lost 0 bases and J lost 11, with 10 bases in between. CDR1 is MNHEY and CDR2 is SVGEGT in the germline V gene. CDR3 in DNA: TGTGCCAGCAGTTACTCCCCCGGGGAGGCTTTCTTA. It yields the protein CASSYSPGEAFL.

Concerning this clonotype itself: It may be a read error: a sequence one base away is much more abundant. The chain employs TRBV2 and TRBJ2-1; 7 bases are a match to TRBD2. V lost 7 bases, J lost 2 bases, and 5 bases stayed unmatched. The length of the CDR3 is 14 residues. From germline, CDR1 is SNHLY and CDR2 FYNNEI. CDR3 bases: TGTGCCAGCACCCGGGACTACACCTACAATGAGCAGTTCTTC. Translation gives CASTRDYTYNEQFF.